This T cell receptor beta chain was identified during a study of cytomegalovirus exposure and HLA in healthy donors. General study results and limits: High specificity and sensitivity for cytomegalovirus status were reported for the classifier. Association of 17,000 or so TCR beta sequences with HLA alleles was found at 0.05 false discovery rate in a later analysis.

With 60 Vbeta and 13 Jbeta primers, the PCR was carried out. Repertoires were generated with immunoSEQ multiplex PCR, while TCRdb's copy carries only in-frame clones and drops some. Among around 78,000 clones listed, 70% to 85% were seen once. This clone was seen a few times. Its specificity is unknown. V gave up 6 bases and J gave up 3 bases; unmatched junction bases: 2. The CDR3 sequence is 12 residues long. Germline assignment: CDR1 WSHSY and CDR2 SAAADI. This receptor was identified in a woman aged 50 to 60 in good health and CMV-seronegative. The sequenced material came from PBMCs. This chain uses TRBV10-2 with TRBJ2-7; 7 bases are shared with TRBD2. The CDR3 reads CASSSSGYEQYF. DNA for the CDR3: TGCGCCAGCAGCTCTAGCGGCTACGAGCAGTACTTC.